These 5 T cell receptor beta chains share one sample of origin, sequenced in a study of blood T cells in healthy people across ages. PCR was performed a second time for 7 to 11 cycles using a sample-barcoded 5' primer and a J-beta primer mix. TCRdb reprocessed the 5' RACE reads with MiXCR, giving one entry per CDR3 protein. Of some 640,000 distinct CDR3 sequences in the sample, less than 35% were seen once. Sequenced material: blood. These TCRs come from a woman of 80 years or more in good health.

This clonotype showed up just a few times. The chain employs TRBV13 and TRBJ1-2; no clear D gene. The CDR3 length is 12 residues. The germline CDR1 and CDR2 sequences are PRHDT and FYEKMQ (reference sequence). V was shortened by 0 bases and J by 9 bases, with 8 bases between the two germline ends. In DNA, the CDR3 is TGTGCCAGCAGCTTAGGAAGTAGCCGCTACACCTTC. As protein: CASSLGSSRYTF.

This clonotype was counted a few times. An end of the junction does not agree with germline; a read error may underlie this. The chain employs TRBV2 and TRBJ2-1; D is uncertain. This CDR3 spans 13 amino acids. The germline gives CDR1 SNHLY, CDR2 FYNNEI. CDR3 loop: CASREAFDNEQFF. Here the CDR3 DNA reads TGTGCCAGCAGGGAAGCTTTTGACAATGAGCAGTTCTTC.

A few counts support this clonotype. The chain joins TRBV7-9 to TRBJ2-7; D not certain. Germline CDR1 and CDR2: SEHNR and FQNEAQ (reference sequence). The CDR3 has 15 residues. V was trimmed by 5 bases and J by 7 bases, leaving 21 bases between them. CDR3 coding DNA: TGTGCCAGCAGCAGAACCCTATCCCGGCACAATGAGCAGTACTTC. As protein: CASSRTLSRHNEQYF.

Concerning this clonotype: An end of the junction does not agree with germline; a read error may underlie this. This chain joins TRBV30 and TRBJ2-1; perhaps TRBD2 as D (5 bases). The CDR3 loop spans 16 amino acids. Germline V lookup: CDR1 GTSNPN, CDR2 SVGIG (reference sequence). CDR3 residues: CAGSWYSISSYNEQFF. In DNA form, the CDR3 reads TGTGCCGGGAGTTGGTACAGCATTAGCTCCTACAATGAGCAGTTCTTC.

With respect to this clonotype: The junction departs from the called germline gene at one end, perhaps through a read error. The rearrangement links TRBV10-3 to TRBJ1-3; D is ambiguous. The CDR3 loop spans 15 amino acids. The germline CDR1 and CDR2 sequences are ENHRY and SYGVKD. The CDR3, as DNA: TGTGCCATCAGTGAGGCAGGAAGCTCTGGAAACACCAGATATTTT. It codes for CAISEAGSSGNTRYF.